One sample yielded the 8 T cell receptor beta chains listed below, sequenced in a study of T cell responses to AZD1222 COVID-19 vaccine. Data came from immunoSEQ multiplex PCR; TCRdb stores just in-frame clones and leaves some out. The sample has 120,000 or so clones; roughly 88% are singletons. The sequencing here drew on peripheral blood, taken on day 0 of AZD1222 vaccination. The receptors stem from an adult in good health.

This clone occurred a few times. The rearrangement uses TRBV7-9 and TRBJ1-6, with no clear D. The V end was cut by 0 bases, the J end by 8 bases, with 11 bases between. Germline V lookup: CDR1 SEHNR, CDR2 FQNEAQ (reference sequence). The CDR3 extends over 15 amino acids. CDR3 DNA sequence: TGTGCCAGCAGCTTAGCGGTCACGGGAGATTCACCCCTCCACTTT. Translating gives CASSLAVTGDSPLHF.

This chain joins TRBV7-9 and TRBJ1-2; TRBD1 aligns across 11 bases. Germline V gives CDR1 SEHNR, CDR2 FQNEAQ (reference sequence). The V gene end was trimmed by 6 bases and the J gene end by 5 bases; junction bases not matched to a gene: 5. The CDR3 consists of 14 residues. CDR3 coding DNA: TGTGCCAGCAGTACTGGACAGGGGGCTTATGGCTACACCTTC. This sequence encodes CASSTGQGAYGYTF.

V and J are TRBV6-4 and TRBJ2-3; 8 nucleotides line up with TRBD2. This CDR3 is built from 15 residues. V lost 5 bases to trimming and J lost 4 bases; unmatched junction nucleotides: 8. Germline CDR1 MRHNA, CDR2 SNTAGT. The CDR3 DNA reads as TGTGCCAGCAGTCAAAGCGGGAGTAACGCAGATACGCAGTATTTT. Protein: CASSQSGSNADTQYF.

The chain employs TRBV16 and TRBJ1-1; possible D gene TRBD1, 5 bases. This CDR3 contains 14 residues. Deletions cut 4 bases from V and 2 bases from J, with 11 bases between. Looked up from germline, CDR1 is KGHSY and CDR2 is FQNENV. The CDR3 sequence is CASSPDSRNTEAFF. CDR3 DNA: TGTGCCAGCAGCCCTGACAGTCGAAACACTGAAGCTTTCTTT. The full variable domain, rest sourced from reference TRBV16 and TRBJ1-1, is GEEVAQTPKHLVRGEGQKAKLYCAPIKGHSYVFWYQQVLKNEFKFLISFQNENVFDETGMPKERFSAKCLPNSPCSLEIQATKLEDSAVYFCASSPDSRNTEAFFGQGTRLTVV.

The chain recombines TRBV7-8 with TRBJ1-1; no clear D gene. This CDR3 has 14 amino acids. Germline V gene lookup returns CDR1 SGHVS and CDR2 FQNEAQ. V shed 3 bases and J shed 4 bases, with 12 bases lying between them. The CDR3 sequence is CASSFSEIFTEAFF. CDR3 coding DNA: TGTGCCAGCAGCTTCTCAGAAATTTTCACTGAAGCTTTCTTT. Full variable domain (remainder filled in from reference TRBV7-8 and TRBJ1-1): GAGVSQSPRYKVAKRGQDVALRCDPISGHVSLFWYQQALGQGPEFLTYFQNEAQLDKSGLPSDRFFAERPEGSVSTLKIQRTQQEDSAVYLCASSFSEIFTEAFFGQGTRLTVV.

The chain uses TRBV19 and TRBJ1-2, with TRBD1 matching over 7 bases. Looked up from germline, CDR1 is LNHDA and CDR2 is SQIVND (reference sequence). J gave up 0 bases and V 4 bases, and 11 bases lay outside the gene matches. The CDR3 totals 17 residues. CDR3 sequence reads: CASSTGGLRGANYGYTF. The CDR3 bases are TGTGCCAGTAGTACAGGGGGACTACGGGGGGCTAACTATGGCTACACCTTC. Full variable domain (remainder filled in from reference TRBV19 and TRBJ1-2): DGGITQSPKYLFRKEGQNVTLSCEQNLNHDAMYWYRQDPGQGLRLIYYSQIVNDFQKGDIAEGYSVSREKKESFPLTVTSAQKNPTAFYLCASSTGGLRGANYGYTFGSGTRLTVV.

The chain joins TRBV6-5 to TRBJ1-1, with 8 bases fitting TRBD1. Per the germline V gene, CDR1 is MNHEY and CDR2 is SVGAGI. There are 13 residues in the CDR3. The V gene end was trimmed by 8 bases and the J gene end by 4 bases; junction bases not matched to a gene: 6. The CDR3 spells CASWTGWLTEAFF. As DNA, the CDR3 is TGTGCCAGCTGGACAGGGTGGCTCACTGAAGCTTTCTTT.

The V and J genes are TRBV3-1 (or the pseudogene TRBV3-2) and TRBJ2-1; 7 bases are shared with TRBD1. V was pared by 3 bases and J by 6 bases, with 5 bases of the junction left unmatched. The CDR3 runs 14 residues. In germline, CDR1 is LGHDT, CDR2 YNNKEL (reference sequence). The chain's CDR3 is CASSHPTGANEQFF. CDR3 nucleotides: TGTGCCAGCAGCCATCCCACAGGGGCCAATGAGCAGTTCTTC.